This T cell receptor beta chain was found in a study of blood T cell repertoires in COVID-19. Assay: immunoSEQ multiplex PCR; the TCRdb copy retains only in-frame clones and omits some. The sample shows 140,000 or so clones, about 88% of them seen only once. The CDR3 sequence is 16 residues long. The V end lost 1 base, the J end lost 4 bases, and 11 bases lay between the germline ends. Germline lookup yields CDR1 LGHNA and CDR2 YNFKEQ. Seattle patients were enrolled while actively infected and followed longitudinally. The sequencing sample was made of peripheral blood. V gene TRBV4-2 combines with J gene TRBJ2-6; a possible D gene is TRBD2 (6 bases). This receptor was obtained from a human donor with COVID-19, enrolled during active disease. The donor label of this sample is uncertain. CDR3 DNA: TGTGCCAGCAGCCAAGGGGAGGTAACCGGGGCCAACGTCCTGACTTTC. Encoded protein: CASSQGEVTGANVLTF.